This TCR beta chain appears in the sequencing data of a study of shared clonotypes between healthy human individuals. The overall study: The donors, a couple of women and three men, were aged 18 to 49.

It was around 100 million PBMCs that unsorted samples used for genomic DNA. Looked up from germline, CDR1 is SSHAT and CDR2 is FNYEAQ (reference sequence). The CDR3 has 13 amino acids. V shed 3 bases, J shed 10 bases, and the junction held 6 bases outside the gene matches. Whole-study findings and limits: Enrolling few donors narrowed the genetic and exposure-history diversity that was represented.

To note about this clone: Its antigen is undetermined.

Each subset's genomic DNA was shared equally among a number of immunoSEQ plates. Data came from immunoSEQ multiplex PCR; TCRdb stores just in-frame clones and leaves some out. The data show about 470,000 clones, around 75% seen once. This chain uses TRBV7-7 with TRBJ2-1; 7 bases fit TRBD1. The specimen was PBMCs. The TCR originated in a woman between 40 and 55 years old in good health. Some clones in this sample may be carry-over from other donors' samples. The DNA of the CDR3 is TGTGCCAGCAGCTTGGCGGTGACAGGGGAGCAGTTCTTC. Translating it yields CASSLAVTGEQFF.